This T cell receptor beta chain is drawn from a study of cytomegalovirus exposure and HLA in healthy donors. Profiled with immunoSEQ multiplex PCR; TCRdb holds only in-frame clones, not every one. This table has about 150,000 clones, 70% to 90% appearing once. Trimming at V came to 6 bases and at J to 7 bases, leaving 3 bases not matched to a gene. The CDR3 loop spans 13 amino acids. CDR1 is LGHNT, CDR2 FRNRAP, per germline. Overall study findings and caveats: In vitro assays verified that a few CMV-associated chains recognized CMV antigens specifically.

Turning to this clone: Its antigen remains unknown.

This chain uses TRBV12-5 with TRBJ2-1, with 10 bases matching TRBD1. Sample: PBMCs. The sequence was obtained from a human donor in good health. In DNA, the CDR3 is TGTGCTAGTGGCCTGGACAGGGGGAATGAGCAGTTCTTC. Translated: CASGLDRGNEQFF.